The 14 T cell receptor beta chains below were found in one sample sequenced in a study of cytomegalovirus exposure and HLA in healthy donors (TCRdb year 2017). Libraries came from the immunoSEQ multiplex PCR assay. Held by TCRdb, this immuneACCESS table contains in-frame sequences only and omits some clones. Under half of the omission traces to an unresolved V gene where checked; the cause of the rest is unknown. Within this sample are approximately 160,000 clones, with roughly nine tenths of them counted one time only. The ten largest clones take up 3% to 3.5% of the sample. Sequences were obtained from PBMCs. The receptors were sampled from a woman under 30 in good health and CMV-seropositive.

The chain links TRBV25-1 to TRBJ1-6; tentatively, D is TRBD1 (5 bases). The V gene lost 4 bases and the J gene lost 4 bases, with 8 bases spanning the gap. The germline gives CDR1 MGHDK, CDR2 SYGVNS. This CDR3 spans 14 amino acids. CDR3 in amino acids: CASSVGLYNSPLHF. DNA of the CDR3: TGTGCCAGCAGTGTGGGACTTTATAATTCACCCCTCCACTTT.

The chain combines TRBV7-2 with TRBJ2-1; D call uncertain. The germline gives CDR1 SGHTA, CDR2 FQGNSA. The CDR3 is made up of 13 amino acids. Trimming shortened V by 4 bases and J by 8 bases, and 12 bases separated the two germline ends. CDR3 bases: TGTGCCAGCAGCTCACGACCCAGCGATGAGCAGTTCTTC. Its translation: CASSSRPSDEQFF.

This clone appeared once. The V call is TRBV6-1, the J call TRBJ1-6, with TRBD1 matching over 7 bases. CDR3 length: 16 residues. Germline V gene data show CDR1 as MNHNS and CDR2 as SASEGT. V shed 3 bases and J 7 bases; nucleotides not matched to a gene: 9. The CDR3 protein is CASSDYGTDLNSPLHF. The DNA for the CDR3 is TGTGCCAGCAGTGATTACGGGACAGATCTAAATTCACCCCTCCACTTT.

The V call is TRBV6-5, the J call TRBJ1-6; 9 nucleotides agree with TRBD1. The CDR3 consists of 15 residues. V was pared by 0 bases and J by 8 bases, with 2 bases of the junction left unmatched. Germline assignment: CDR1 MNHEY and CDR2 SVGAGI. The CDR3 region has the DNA TGTGCCAGCAGTTACTCGAGGGACAGGGATTCACCCCTCCACTTT. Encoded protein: CASSYSRDRDSPLHF.

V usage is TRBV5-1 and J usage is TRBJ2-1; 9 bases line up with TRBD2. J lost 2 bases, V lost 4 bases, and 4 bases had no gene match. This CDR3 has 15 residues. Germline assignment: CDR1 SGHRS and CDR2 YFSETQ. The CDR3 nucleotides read TGCGCCAGCAGCGTGACTAGCGGCCCCTACAATGAGCAGTTCTTC. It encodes CASSVTSGPYNEQFF.

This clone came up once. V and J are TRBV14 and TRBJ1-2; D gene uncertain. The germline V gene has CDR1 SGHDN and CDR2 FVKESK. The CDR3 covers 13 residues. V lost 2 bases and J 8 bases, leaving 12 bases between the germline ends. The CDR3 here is CASSQYGRGGYTF. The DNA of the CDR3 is TGTGCCAGCAGCCAATACGGCCGCGGAGGCTACACCTTC.

CDR3 coding DNA: TGTGCCAGCAACCGGGGGGGGTCTGAAGCTTTCTTT. Protein sequence: CASNRGGSEAFF. The chain links TRBV28 to TRBJ1-1; D perhaps matches TRBD1 (5 bases). Looked up from germline, CDR1 is MDHEN and CDR2 is SYDVKM. The CDR3 runs to 12 residues. Trimming cost V 7 bases and J 6 bases, with 12 bases left between them.

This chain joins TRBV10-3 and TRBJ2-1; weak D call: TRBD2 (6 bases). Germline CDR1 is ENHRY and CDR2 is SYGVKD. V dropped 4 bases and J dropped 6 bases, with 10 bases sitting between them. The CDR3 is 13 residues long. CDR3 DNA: TGTGCCATCAGTGGCCGAGCGGGCAATGAGCAGTTCTTC. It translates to CAISGRAGNEQFF.

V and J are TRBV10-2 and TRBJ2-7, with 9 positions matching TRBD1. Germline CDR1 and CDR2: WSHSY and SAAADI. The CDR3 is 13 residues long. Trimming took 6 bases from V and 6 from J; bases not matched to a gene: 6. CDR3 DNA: TGCGCCAGCAGAGGGGGGACAGGGTCCGAGCAGTACTTC. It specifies CASRGGTGSEQYF.

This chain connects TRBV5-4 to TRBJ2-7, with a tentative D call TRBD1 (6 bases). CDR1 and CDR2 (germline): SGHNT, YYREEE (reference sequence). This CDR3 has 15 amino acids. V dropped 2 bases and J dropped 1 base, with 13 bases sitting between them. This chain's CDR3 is CASSLTGTLSYEQYF. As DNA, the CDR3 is TGTGCCAGCAGCTTAACCGGGACACTGTCCTACGAGCAGTACTTC.

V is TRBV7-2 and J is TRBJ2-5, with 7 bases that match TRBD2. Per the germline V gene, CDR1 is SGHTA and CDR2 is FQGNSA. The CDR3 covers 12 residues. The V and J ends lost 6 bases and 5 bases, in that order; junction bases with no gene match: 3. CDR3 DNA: TGTGCCAGCAGTGCGGGGGTTGAGACCCAGTACTTC. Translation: CASSAGVETQYF.

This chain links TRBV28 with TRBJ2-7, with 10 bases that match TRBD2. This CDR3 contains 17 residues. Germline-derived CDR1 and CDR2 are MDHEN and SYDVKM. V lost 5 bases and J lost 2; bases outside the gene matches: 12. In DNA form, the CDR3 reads TGTGCCAGCAGTACCCAGACTAGCGGGTACCATCCCTACGAGCAGTACTTC. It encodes CASSTQTSGYHPYEQYF. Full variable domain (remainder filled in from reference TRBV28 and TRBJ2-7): DVKVTQSSRYLVKRTGEKVFLECVQDMDHENMFWYRQDPGLGLRLIYFSYDVKMKEKGDIPEGYSVSREKKERFSLILESASTNQTSMYLCASSTQTSGYHPYEQYFGPGTRLTVT.

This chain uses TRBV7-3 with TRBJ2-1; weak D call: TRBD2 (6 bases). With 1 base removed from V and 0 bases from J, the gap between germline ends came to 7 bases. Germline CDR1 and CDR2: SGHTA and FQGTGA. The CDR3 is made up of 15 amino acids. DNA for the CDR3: TGTGCCAGCAGCTTAAGCGGGGCCTCCTACAATGAGCAGTTCTTC. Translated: CASSLSGASYNEQFF.

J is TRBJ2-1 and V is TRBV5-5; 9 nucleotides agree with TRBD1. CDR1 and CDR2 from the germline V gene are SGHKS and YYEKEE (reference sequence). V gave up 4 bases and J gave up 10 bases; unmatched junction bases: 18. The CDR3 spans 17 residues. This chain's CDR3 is CASSPRGEGTGWREQFF. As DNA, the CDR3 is TGTGCCAGCAGCCCCCGAGGCGAGGGGACAGGGTGGAGAGAGCAGTTCTTC.